The 4 T cell receptor beta chains given below trace back to one sample, sequenced in a study of T cell clonotyping in hematopoietic cell transplantation. TCRdb keeps only in-frame clones here, not all; method: immunoSEQ multiplex PCR. The table has about 580 clones, 94% seen once; the top ten hold roughly 8.3%. This material consisted of PBMCs, taken 180 days after allogeneic stem cell transplant. All receptors derive from a male patient aged 45-59 years who had an allogeneic stem cell transplant from a related donor, so the T cells may come from the graft donor. Some clones in this sample may be carry-over from other donors' samples.

This chain uses TRBV28 with TRBJ2-3; 13 bases align to TRBD2. J was trimmed by 5 bases and V by 6 bases; bases with no gene match: 11. The CDR3 has 17 residues. CDR1 is MDHEN and CDR2 is SYDVKM in the germline V gene. The DNA for the CDR3 is TGTGCCAGCAGCCCCGGAGGACTAGCGGGAGTGGGAGATACGCAGTATTTT. Amino acid sequence: CASSPGGLAGVGDTQYF.

The V call is TRBV5-1, the J call TRBJ2-1, with D possibly TRBD2 on 6 matching bases. Trimming left V 6 bases short and J 0 bases short, with 10 bases between. This CDR3 has 14 residues. The V gene's germline CDR1 is SGHRS and CDR2 YFSETQ. As DNA, the CDR3 is TGCGCCAGCAACGGCGGGGCCTCCTACAATGAGCAGTTCTTC. It encodes CASNGGASYNEQFF. The variable domain in full, with the rest retrieved from reference TRBV5-1 and TRBJ2-1, is KAGVTQTPRYLIKTRGQQVTLSCSPISGHRSVSWYQQTPGQGLQFLFEYFSETQRNKGNFPGRFSGRQFSNSRSEMNVSTLELGDSALYLCASNGGASYNEQFFGPGTRLTVL.

The V and J genes are TRBV7-3 and TRBJ2-6; no clear D gene. V was shortened by 3 bases and J by 0 bases, with 3 bases between the two germline ends. The CDR3 has 14 residues. Germline assignment: CDR1 SGHTA and CDR2 FQGTGA. For the CDR3, the DNA is TGTGCCAGCAGCTTGGACTCTGGGGCCAACGTCCTGACTTTC. Residues: CASSLDSGANVLTF.

The chain combines TRBV6-6 with TRBJ2-1; 10 bases align to TRBD2. In germline, CDR1 is MNHNY, CDR2 SVGAGI (reference sequence). The V and J ends lost 0 bases and 7 bases, in that order; junction bases with no gene match: 3. This CDR3 contains 15 residues. Written as DNA, the CDR3 is TGTGCCAGCAGTTACTCGGCGGGACTAGCGAATGAGCAGTTCTTC. Protein product: CASSYSAGLANEQFF.